This T cell receptor (beta chain) was captured in a study of Ad26.COV2.S vaccination and SARS-CoV-2 variants. Measured with immunoSEQ multiplex PCR; TCRdb has only the in-frame clones, and not every one. The data hold some 640,000 clones, with roughly 90% observed a single time. The treatment: roughly 19 received Ad26.COV2.S at low or high dose, single or two shots; 5 received placebo; per-sample allocation not given. The samples were gathered on day 63 after the first injection of vaccine or placebo. This vaccine is an Ad26 vector that expresses the Wuhan-strain SARS-CoV-2 spike. CDR1 LNHDA and CDR2 SQIVND come from the germline V gene (reference sequence). V lost 5 bases and J lost 6, with 10 bases in between. The CDR3 runs 12 residues.

The gene calls are TRBV19 and TRBJ1-2; D might be TRBD1 (5 bases). The sequence came from a person between 18 and 59 years old who received the Ad26.COV2.S COVID-19 vaccine or a placebo. This material consisted of peripheral blood, taken in a trial of Ad26.COV2.S vaccine versus placebo. Here the CDR3 reads CASSPLGDGYTF. CDR3 nucleotide sequence: TGTGCCAGTAGTCCGTTGGGGGATGGCTACACCTTC. Complete variable domain (other parts from reference TRBV19 and TRBJ1-2): DGGITQSPKYLFRKEGQNVTLSCEQNLNHDAMYWYRQDPGQGLRLIYYSQIVNDFQKGDIAEGYSVSREKKESFPLTVTSAQKNPTAFYLCASSPLGDGYTFGSGTRLTVV.